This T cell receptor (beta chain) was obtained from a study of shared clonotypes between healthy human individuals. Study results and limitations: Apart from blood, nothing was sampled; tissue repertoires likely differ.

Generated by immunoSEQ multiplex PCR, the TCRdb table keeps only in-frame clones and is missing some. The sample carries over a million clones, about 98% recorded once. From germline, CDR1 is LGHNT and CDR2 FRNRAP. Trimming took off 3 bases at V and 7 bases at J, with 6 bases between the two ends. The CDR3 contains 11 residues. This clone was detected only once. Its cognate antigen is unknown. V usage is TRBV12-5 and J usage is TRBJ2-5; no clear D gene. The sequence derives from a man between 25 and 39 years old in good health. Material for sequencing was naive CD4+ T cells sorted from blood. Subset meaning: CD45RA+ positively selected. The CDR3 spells CASGFGRTQYF. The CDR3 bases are TGTGCTAGTGGTTTTGGACGGACCCAGTACTTC.